The present entry profiles one TCR beta chain with its context. This record comes from a study of shared clonotypes between healthy human individuals. Clones were sequenced by immunoSEQ multiplex PCR, and TCRdb holds only the in-frame ones, with some missing. The table lists fewer than 650,000 clones, 60% to 85% of them singletons. Trimming took off 8 bases at V and 1 base at J, with 18 bases between the two ends. The CDR3 contains 17 residues. Germline CDR1 is MRHNA and CDR2 is SNTAGT. This chain uses TRBV6-4 with TRBJ2-6; the D gene is possibly TRBD2 (6 bases). Sequenced sample: PBMCs. The clonotype was recovered from a middle-aged woman in good health. Some clones in this sample may be carry-over from other donors' samples. Written as DNA, the CDR3 is TGTGCCAGCTCCTCAGGGATGGGGGGTTCTGGGGCCAACGTCCTGACTTTC. The encoded protein is CASSSGMGGSGANVLTF.